These 6 T cell receptor beta chains were all obtained from the same sample, sequenced in a study of shared clonotypes between healthy human individuals. The data were produced by immunoSEQ multiplex PCR, yet TCRdb's version contains in-frame clones alone and is incomplete. The sample holds 2 million to 3 million clones, 93% seen once. The material sequenced was naive CD4+ T cells from PBMCs. The subset is: CD45RA+ positively selected. Receptors originate from a man between 18 and 35 years old in good health. Some clones in this sample may be carry-over from other donors' samples.

This chain joins TRBV5-1 and TRBJ2-5, with TRBD1 as a possible D gene (6 bases). Germline V CDR1 and CDR2: SGHRS, YFSETQ. This CDR3 has 15 residues. Trimming removed 0 bases from V and 1 base from J, with 10 bases in between. CDR3 loop: CASSLEPRGQETQYF. CDR3 DNA sequence: TGCGCCAGCAGCTTGGAACCCAGGGGCCAAGAGACCCAGTACTTC.

This chain connects TRBV28 to TRBJ2-7; D may correspond to TRBD1 or TRBD2 (6 bases each). V shed 5 bases and J shed 4 bases, with 15 bases lying between them. This CDR3 has 14 amino acids. The germline V gene has CDR1 MDHEN and CDR2 SYDVKM. In nucleotides, the CDR3 is TGTGCCAGCAGTACCCCCGGAGGGGGTTACGAGCAGTACTTC. Translating it yields CASSTPGGGYEQYF.

V is TRBV28 and J is TRBJ2-7, with 7 bases identical to TRBD1. Germline CDR1 MDHEN, CDR2 SYDVKM. V gave up 6 bases and J gave up 2 bases; unmatched junction bases: 7. CDR3 length: 14 amino acids. Written as DNA, the CDR3 is TGTGCCAGCAGAGTGGACAGGCAAACCTACGAGCAGTACTTC. Protein: CASRVDRQTYEQYF.

J is TRBJ2-3 and V is TRBV5-4; D unresolved. Germline V lookup: CDR1 SGHNT, CDR2 YYREEE (reference sequence). The CDR3 spans 13 residues. V lost 4 bases, J lost 4 bases, and 10 bases lay in between. CDR3 sequence: CASSPTVADTQYF. Here the CDR3 DNA reads TGTGCCAGCAGCCCTACAGTGGCAGATACGCAGTATTTT.

The chain employs TRBV9 and TRBJ2-5, with TRBD1 matching over 7 bases. The germline CDR1 and CDR2 sequences are SGDLS and YYNGEE. The V and J ends lost 3 bases and 5 bases, in that order; junction bases with no gene match: 7. The CDR3 runs 14 residues. The chain's CDR3 is CASSEGAGPETQYF. CDR3 coding DNA: TGTGCCAGCAGCGAGGGGGCGGGCCCGGAGACCCAGTACTTC.

In regard to this clone: Other nucleotide sequences in the sample specify the same CDR3. This chain uses TRBV7-9 with TRBJ2-1; D gene ambiguous. CDR1 is SEHNR, CDR2 FQNEAQ, per germline (reference sequence). Trimming pared 3 bases from V and 8 bases from J, leaving 5 bases between. The CDR3 loop spans 11 amino acids. The chain's CDR3 is CASSLDDEQFF. For the CDR3, the DNA is TGTGCCAGCAGCTTGGATGATGAGCAGTTCTTC.